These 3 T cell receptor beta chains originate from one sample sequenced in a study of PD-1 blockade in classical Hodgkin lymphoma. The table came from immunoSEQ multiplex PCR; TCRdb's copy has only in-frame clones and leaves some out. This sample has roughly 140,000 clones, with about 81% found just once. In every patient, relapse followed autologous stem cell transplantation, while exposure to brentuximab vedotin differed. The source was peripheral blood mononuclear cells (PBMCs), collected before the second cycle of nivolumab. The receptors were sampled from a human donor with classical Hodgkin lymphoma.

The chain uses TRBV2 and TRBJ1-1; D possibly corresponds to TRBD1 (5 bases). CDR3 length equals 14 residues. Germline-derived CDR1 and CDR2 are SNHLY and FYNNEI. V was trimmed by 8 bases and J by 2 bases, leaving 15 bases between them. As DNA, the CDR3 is TGTGCCAGCGGCCTGCAGGGCCCTAACACTGAAGCTTTCTTT. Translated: CASGLQGPNTEAFF.

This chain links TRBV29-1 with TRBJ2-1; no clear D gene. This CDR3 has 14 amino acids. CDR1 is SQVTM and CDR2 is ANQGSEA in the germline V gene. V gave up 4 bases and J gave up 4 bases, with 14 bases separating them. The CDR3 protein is CSVVTSMGYNEQFF. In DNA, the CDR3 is TGCAGCGTTGTAACGAGTATGGGTTACAATGAGCAGTTCTTC.

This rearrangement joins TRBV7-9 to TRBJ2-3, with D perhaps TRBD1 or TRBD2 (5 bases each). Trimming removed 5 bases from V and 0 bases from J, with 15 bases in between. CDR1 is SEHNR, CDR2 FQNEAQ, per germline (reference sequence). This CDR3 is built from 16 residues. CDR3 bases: TGTGCCAGCAGCCCGTTCCGGGGCACTAGCACAGATACGCAGTATTTT. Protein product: CASSPFRGTSTDTQYF. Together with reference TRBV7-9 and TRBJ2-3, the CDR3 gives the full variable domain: DTGVSQNPRHKITKRGQNVTFRCDPISEHNRLYWYRQTLGQGPEFLTYFQNEAQLEKSRLLSDRFSAERPKGSFSTLEIQRTEQGDSAMYLCASSPFRGTSTDTQYFGPGTRLTVL.